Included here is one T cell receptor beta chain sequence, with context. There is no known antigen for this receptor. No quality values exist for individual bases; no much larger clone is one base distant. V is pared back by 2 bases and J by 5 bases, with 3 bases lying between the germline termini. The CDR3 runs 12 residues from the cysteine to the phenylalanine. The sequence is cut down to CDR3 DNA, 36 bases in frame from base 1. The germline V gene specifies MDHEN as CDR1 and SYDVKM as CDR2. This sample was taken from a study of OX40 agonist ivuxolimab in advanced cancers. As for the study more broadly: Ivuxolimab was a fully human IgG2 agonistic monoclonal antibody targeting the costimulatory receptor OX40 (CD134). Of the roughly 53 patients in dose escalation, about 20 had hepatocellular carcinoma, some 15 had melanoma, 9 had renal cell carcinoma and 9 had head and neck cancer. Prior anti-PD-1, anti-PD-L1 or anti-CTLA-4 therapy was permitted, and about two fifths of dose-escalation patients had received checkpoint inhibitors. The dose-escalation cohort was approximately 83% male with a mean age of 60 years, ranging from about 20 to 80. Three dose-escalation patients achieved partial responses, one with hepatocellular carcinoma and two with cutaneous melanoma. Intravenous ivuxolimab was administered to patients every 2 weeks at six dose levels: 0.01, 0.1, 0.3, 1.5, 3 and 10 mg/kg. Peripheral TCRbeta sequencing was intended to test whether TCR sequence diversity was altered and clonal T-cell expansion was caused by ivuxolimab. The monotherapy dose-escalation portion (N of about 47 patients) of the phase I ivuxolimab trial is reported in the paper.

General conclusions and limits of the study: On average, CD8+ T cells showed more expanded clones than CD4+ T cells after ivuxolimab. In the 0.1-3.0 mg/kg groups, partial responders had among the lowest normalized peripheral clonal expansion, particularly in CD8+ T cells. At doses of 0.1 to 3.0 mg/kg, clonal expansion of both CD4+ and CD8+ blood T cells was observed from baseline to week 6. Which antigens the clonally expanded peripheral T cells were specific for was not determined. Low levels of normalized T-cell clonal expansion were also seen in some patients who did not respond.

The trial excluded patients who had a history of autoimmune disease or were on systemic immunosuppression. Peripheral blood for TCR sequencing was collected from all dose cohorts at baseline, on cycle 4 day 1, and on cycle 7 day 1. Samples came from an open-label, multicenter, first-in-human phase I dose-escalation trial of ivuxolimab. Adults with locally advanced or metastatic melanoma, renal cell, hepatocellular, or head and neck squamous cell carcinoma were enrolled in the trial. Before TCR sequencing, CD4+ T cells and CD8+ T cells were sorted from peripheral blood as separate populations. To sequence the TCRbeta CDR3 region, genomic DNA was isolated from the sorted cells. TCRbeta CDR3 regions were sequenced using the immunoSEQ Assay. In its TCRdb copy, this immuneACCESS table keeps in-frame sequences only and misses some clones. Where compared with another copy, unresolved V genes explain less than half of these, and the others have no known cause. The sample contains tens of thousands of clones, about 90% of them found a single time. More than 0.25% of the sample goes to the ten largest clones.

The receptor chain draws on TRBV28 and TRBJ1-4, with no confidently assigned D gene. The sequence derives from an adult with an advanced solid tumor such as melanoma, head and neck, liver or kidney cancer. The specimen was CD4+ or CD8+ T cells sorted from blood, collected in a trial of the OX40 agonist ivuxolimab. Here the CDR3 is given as CASSLQNEKLFF. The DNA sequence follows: TGTGCCAGCAGTTTACAGAATGAAAAACTGTTTTTT.